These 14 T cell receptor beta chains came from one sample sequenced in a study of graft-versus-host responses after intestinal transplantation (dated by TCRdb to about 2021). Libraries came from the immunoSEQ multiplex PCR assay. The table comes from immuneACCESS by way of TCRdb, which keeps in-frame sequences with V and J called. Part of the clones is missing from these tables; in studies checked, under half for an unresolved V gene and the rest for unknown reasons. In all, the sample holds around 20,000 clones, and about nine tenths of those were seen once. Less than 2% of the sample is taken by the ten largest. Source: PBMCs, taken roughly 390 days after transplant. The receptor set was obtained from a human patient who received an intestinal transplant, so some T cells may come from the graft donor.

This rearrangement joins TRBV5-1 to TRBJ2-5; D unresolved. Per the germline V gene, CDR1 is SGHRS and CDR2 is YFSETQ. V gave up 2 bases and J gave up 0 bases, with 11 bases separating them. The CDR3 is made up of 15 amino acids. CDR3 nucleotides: TGCGCCAGCAGCTTACTAACCTGGGACCAAGAGACCCAGTACTTC. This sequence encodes CASSLLTWDQETQYF.

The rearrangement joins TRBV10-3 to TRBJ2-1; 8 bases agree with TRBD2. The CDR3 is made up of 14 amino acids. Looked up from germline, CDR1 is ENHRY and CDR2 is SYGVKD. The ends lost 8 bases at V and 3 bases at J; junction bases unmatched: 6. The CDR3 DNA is TGTGCCATCCGGGTCAGCGGGAGCTACAATGAGCAGTTCTTC. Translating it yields CAIRVSGSYNEQFF.

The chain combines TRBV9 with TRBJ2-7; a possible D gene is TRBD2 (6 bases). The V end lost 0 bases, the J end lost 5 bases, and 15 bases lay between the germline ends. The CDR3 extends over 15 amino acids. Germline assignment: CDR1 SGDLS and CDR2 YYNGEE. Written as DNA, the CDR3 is TGTGCCAGCAGCGTAGGCGGGACGGAGGGCCACGAGCAGTACTTC. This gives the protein CASSVGGTEGHEQYF.

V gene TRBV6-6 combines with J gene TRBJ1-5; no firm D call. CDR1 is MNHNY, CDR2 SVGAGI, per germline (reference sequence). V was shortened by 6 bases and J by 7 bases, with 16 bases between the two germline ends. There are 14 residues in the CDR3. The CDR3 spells CASSSLPEGQPQHF. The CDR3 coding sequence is TGTGCCAGCAGCTCTCTCCCCGAAGGGCAGCCCCAGCATTTT.

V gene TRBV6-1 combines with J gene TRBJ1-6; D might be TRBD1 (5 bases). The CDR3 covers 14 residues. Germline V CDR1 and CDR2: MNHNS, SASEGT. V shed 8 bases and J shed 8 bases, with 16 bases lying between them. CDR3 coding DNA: TGTGCCAGCGGACCCGGGACGGATTATTCACCCCTCCACTTT. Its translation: CASGPGTDYSPLHF.

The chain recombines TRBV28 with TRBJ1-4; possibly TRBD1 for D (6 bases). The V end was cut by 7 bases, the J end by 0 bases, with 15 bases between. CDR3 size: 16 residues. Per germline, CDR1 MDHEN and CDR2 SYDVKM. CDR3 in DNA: TGTGCCAGCATAGGTCTTGGGACATCAACTAATGAAAAACTGTTTTTT. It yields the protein CASIGLGTSTNEKLFF.

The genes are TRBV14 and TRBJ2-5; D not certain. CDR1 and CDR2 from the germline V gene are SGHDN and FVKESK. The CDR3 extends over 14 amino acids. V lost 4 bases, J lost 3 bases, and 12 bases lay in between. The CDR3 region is CASSPEPTKETQYF. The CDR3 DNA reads TGTGCCAGCAGCCCCGAACCCACCAAAGAGACCCAGTACTTC.

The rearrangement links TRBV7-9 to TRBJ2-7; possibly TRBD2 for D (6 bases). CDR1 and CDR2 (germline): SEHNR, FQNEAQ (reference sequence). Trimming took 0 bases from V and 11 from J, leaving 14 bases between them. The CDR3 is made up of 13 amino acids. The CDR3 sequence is CASSLADGPGEYF. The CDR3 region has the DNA TGTGCCAGCAGCTTAGCGGACGGTCCGGGGGAGTACTTC. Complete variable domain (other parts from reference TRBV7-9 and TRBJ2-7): DTGVSQNPRHKITKRGQNVTFRCDPISEHNRLYWYRQTLGQGPEFLTYFQNEAQLEKSRLLSDRFSAERPKGSFSTLEIQRTEQGDSAMYLCASSLADGPGEYFGPGTRLTVT.

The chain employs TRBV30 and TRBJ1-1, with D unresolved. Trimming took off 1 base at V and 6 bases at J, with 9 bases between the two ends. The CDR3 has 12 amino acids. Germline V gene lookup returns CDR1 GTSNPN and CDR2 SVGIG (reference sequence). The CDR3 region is CAWSGGRAEAFF. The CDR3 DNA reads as TGTGCCTGGAGTGGAGGGAGGGCTGAAGCTTTCTTT.

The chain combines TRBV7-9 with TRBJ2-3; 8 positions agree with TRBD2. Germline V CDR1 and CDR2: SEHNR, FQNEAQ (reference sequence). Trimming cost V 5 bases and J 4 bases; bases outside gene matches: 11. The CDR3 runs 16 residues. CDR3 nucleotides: TGTGCCAGCAGCCCGTCCTTTTTACTAGCGGCAGATACGCAGTATTTT. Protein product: CASSPSFLLAADTQYF.

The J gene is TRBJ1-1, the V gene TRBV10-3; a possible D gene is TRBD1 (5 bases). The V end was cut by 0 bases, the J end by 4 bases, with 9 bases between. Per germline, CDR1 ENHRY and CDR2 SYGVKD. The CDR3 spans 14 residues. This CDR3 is CAISESGRLTEAFF. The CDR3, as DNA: TGTGCCATCAGTGAGTCGGGACGACTCACTGAAGCTTTCTTT.

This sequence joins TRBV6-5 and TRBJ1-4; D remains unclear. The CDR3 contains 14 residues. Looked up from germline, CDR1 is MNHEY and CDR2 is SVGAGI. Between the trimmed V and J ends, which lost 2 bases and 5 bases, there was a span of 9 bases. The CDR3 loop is CASSYTGQNEKLFF. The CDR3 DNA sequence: TGTGCCAGCAGTTACACCGGCCAGAATGAAAAACTGTTTTTT.

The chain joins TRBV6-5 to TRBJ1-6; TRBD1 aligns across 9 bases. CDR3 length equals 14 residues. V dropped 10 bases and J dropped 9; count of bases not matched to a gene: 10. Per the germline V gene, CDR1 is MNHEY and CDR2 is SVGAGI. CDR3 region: CATSKTGGGSPLHF. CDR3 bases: TGTGCCACCTCGAAGACAGGGGGTGGTTCACCCCTCCACTTT.

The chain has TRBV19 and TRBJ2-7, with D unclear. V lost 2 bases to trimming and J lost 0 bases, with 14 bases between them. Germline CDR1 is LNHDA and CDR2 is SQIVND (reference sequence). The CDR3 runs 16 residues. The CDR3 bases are TGTGCCAGTAGTATATACGGGCTCAGTGGCTCCTACGAGCAGTACTTC. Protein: CASSIYGLSGSYEQYF. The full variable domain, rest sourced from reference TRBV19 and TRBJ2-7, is DGGITQSPKYLFRKEGQNVTLSCEQNLNHDAMYWYRQDPGQGLRLIYYSQIVNDFQKGDIAEGYSVSREKKESFPLTVTSAQKNPTAFYLCASSIYGLSGSYEQYFGPGTRLTVT.